This T cell receptor (beta chain) was sequenced for a study of identical twins. This clonotype was seen once. At one of its ends the junction is not consistent with the germline gene, which may arise from a read error. This CDR3 has 16 residues. Germline V gene lookup returns CDR1 SGHRS and CDR2 YFSETQ. One entry per CDR3 protein, called by TCRdb with MiXCR from the 5' RACE reads. The profile covers 1.5 million to 2 million distinct CDR3 sequences, with less than 40% appearing a single time and more than 0.25% taken by the ten largest. The material sequenced was cord blood. The TCR originated in a newborn girl in good health. The chain couples TRBV5-1 to TRBJ2-1, with 12 bases fitting TRBD2. The CDR3 DNA follows: TGCGCCGGCAGCTTGCCTAGCGGGGGGGCAGCGAATGAGCAGTTCTTC. Its translation is CAGSLPSGGAANEQFF.